This T cell receptor (beta chain) was observed in a study of blood T cells in healthy people across ages. Study details: With template switching, about one barcoded beta molecule was captured per two T cells. Findings and caveats of the study: It was held that the diversity estimates obtained from one million T cells were underestimates. Reliance upon unsorted PBMCs precluded definitive naive versus antigen-experienced comparison.

Remarks on this clonotype: Its antigen is not known.

Primed by a sample-barcoded 5' primer and a J-beta primer mix, a second PCR proceeded for about 7 to 11 cycles. TCRdb reprocessed the 5' RACE reads with MiXCR, giving one entry per CDR3 protein. Of about 1,400,000 distinct CDR3 sequences in the sample, 55% to 75% were seen once. Every donor provided roughly 10 milliliters of peripheral blood. Germline lookup yields CDR1 DFQATT and CDR2 SNEGSKA (reference sequence). V lost 3 bases, J lost 1 base, and 7 bases lay in between. CDR3 length: 12 residues. The TCR was taken from a man in his late teens or twenties in good health. The chain has TRBV20-1 and TRBJ2-7; D gene unclear. Material: blood. CDR3: CSARSWSYEQYF. The CDR3 DNA sequence: TGCAGTGCTAGGTCCTGGTCCTACGAGCAGTACTTC.